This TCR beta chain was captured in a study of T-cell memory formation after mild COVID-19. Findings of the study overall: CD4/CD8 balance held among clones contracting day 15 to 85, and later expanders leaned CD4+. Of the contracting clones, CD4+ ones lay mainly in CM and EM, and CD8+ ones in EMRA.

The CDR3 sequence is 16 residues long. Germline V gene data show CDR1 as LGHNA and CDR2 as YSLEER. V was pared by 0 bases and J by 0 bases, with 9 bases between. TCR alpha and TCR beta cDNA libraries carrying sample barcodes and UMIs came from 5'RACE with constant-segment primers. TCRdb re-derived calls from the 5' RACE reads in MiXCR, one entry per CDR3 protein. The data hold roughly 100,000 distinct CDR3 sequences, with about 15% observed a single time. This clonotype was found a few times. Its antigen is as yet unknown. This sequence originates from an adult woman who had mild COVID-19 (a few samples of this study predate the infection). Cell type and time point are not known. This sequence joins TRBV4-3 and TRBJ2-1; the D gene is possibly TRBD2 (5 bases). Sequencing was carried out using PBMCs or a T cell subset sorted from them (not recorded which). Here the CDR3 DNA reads TGCGCCAGCAGCCAAGATGCCGGACTCTCCTACAATGAGCAGTTCTTC. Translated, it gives CASSQDAGLSYNEQFF.